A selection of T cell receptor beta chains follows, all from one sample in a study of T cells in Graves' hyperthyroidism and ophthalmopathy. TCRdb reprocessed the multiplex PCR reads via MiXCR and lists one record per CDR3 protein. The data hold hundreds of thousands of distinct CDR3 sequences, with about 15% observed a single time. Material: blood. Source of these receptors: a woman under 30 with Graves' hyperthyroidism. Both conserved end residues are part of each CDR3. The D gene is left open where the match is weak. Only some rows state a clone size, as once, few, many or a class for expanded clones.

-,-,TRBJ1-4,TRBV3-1,CASSHADQGIPNEKLFF,TGTGCCAGCAGCCACGCCGACCAGGGGATACCTAATGAAAAACTGTTTTTT
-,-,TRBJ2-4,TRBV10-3,CAISDQGAEGAKNIQYF,TGTGCCATCAGTGACCAGGGTGCGGAGGGAGCCAAAAACATTCAGTACTTC
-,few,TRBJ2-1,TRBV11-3,CASSLEGTSYNEQFF,TGTGCCAGCAGCTTAGAAGGGACCTCCTACAATGAGCAGTTCTTC
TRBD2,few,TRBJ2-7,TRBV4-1,CASSQDQTSGGYEQYF,TGCGCCAGCAGCCAAGACCAGACTAGCGGGGGCTACGAGCAGTACTTC
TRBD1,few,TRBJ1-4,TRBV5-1,CASSRRTGGGDEKLFF,TGCGCCAGCAGCCGTAGGACAGGGGGCGGAGATGAAAAACTGTTTTTT
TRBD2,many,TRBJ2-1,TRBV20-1,CSASNPGLAGAQVLLDEQFF,TGCAGTGCTAGCAATCCGGGACTAGCGGGAGCCCAGGTCTTGCTCGATGAGCAGTTCTTC
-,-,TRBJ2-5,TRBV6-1,CASTRTQETQYF,TGTGCCAGCACCAGAACTCAAGAGACCCAGTACTTC
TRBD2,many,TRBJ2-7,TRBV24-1,CATSGGYEQYF,TGTGCCACATCGGGGGGCTACGAGCAGTACTTC
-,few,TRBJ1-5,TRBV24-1,CATSDPQGANQPQHF,TGTGCCACCAGTGATCCACAGGGAGCCAATCAGCCCCAGCATTTT
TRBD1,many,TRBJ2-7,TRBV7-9,CASSLEMTGDPYEQYF,TGTGCCAGCAGCTTAGAGATGACAGGGGACCCCTACGAGCAGTACTTC
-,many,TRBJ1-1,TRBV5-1,CASSLAWGASTEAFF,TGCGCCAGCAGCTTGGCTTGGGGGGCTAGCACTGAAGCTTTCTTT
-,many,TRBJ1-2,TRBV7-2,CASSRSRQGRNRYGYTF,TGTGCCAGCAGCCGCAGCCGGCAGGGGCGGAACCGCTATGGCTACACCTTC
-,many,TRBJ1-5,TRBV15,CATSREGGGSASQPQHF,TGTGCCACCAGCAGAGAGGGCGGGGGATCGGCAAGTCAGCCCCAGCATTTT
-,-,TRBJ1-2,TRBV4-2,CASSQDEQPDYGYTF,TGTGCCAGCAGCCAAGATGAACAGCCAGACTATGGCTACACCTTC
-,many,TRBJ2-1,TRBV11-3,CASSLGSQYNEQFF,TGTGCCAGCAGCTTAGGATCGCAATACAATGAGCAGTTCTTC
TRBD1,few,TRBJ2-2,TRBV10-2,CASSPGTGLFF,TGCGCCAGCAGCCCCGGGACAGGGCTGTTTTTT
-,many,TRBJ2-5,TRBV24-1,CATSDSAIGQETQYF,TGTGCCACCAGTGATTCTGCTATCGGGCAAGAGACCCAGTACTTC
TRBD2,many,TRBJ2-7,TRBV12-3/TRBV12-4,CASSFVGRASEQYF,TGTGCCAGCAGTTTTGTCGGGAGGGCCAGCGAGCAGTACTTC
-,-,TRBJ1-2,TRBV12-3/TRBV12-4,CASRSDKREGYTF,TGTGCCAGCAGGTCTGATAAGAGAGAGGGCTACACCTTC
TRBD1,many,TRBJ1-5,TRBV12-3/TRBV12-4,CASSFGTGNQPQHF,TGTGCCAGCAGCTTCGGGACAGGCAATCAGCCCCAGCATTTT
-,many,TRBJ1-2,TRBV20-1,CSAPDSYGYTF,TGCAGTGCACCCGACAGTTATGGCTACACCTTC
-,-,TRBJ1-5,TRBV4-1,CASSHPREGLGQPQHF,TGCGCCAGCAGCCACCCGAGGGAGGGGTTGGGTCAGCCCCAGCATTTT
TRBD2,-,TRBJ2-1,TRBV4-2,CASSQGAGEVSYNEQFF,TGTGCCAGCAGCCAAGGAGCGGGAGAAGTATCCTACAATGAGCAGTTCTTC
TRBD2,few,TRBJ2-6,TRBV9,CASSPGGSSGANVLTF,TGTGCCAGCAGCCCCGGGGGGAGCTCTGGGGCCAACGTCCTGACTTTC
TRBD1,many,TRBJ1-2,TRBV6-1,CASSTTGQGRTNYGYTF,TGTGCCAGCAGCACAACGGGACAGGGGCGAACCAACTATGGCTACACCTTC
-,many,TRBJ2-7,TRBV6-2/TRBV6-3,CASSPGRSSSYEQYF,TGTGCCAGCTCACCCGGCCGGAGCTCCTCCTACGAGCAGTACTTC
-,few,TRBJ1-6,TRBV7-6,CASSRDVNSPLHF,TGTGCCAGCAGCCGGGACGTTAATTCACCCCTCCACTTT
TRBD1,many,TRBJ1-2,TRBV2,CASRGDSDYGYTF,TGTGCCAGCAGAGGGGACAGCGACTATGGCTACACCTTC
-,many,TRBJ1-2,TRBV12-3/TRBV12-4,CASLGQIYGYTF,TGTGCCAGTCTCGGACAGATCTATGGCTACACCTTC
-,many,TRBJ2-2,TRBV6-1,CASSPPWTNTGELFF,TGTGCCAGCAGTCCGCCGTGGACGAACACCGGGGAGCTGTTTTTT